Included here is one T cell receptor (beta chain) sequence, with context. The sample belongs to a study of beta chain features in type 1 diabetes. The V segment lost 6 bases and the J segment 3 bases; nucleotides outside the gene matches: 8. CDR3 length: 15 amino acids. Germline lookup yields CDR1 MDHEN and CDR2 SYDVKM. Reverse transcribing all isolated RNA meant expressed TCRB transcripts were sequenced. Assay: immunoSEQ multiplex PCR; the TCRdb copy retains only in-frame clones and omits some. The sample records roughly 310,000 clones, roughly 11% being singletons. This chain joins TRBV28 and TRBJ2-5; 9 bases map to TRBD1. The TCR was taken from a woman in her 30s in good health. The sequencing sample was made of naive CD4+ T cells from blood. The CDR3 protein is CASSPTGGVKETQYF. In DNA form, the CDR3 reads TGTGCCAGCAGCCCTACAGGGGGCGTGAAAGAGACCCAGTACTTC.